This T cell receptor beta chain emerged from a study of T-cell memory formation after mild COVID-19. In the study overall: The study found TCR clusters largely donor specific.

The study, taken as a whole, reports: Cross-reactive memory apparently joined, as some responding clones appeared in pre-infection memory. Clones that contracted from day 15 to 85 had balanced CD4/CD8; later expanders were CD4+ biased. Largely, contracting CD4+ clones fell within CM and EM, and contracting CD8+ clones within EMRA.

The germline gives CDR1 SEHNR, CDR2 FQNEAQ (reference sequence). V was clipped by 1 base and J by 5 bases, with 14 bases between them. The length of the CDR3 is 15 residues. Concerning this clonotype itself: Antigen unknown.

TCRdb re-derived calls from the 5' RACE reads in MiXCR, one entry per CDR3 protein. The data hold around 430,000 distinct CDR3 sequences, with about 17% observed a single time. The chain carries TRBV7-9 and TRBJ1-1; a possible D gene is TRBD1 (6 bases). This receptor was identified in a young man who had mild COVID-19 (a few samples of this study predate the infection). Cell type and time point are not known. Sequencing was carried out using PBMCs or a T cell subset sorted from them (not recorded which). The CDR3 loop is CASSLVVGARTEAFF. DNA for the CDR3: TGTGCCAGCAGCTTAGTGGTGGGGGCGAGGACTGAAGCTTTCTTT.